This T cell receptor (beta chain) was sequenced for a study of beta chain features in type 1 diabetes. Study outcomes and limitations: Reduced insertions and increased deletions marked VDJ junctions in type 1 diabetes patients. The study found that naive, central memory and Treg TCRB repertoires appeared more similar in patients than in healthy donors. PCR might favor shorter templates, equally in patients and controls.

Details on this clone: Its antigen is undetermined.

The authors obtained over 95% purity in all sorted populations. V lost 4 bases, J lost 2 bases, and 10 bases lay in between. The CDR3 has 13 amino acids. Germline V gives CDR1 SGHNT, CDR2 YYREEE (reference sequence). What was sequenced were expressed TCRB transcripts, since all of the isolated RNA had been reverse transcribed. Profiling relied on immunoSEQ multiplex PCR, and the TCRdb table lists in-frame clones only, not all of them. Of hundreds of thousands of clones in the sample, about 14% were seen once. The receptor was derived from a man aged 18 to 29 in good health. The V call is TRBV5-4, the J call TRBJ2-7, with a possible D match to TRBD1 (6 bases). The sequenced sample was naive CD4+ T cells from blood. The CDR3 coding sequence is TGTGCCAGCAGCAACGACAGGACCTACGAGCAGTACTTC. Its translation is CASSNDRTYEQYF. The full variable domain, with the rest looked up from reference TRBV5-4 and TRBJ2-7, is ETGVTQSPTHLIKTRGQQVTLRCSSQSGHNTVSWYQQALGQGPQFIFQYYREEENGRGNFPPRFSGLQFPNYSSELNVNALELDDSALYLCASSNDRTYEQYFGPGTRLTVT.